This TCR beta chain is from a study of spatial heterogeneity in lung cancer. Turning to the study itself: Consistent detection of more beta-chain than alpha-chain sequences was observed.

The CDR3 covers 13 residues. Germline V gives CDR1 SGHAT, CDR2 FQDESV (reference sequence). V lost 5 bases and J 1 base, leaving 5 bases between the germline ends. This clonotype was picked up many times. Its specificity is not known. Little can be read into the size of this beta chain, an off-target read in a library designed for alpha chains. The library protocol tagged each TCR cDNA with a unique molecular identifier. MiXCR was run by TCRdb on the 5' RACE reads, yielding one entry per CDR3 protein. The sample holds under 20,000 distinct CDR3 sequences; about 6.3% are singletons and the top ten take approximately 6.8%. Study-level results: The study found that expanded intratumoral alpha and beta TCR counts tracked tumor mutation counts. Approximately 7.1% of tumor T cells for alpha chains and less than 15% for beta chains were estimated to be covered.

Noted time point: sample taken at primary tumor resection. The donors, around 72 patients with untreated early-stage non-small cell lung cancer, provided the samples. The starting material was lung tumor tissue, obtained at surgery. The chain uses TRBV11-1 and TRBJ2-2; D remains ambiguous. The receptor was derived from a male donor with early-stage non-small cell lung cancer. This CDR3 is CASSPWNTGELFF. CDR3 bases: TGTGCCAGCAGCCCCTGGAACACCGGGGAGCTGTTTTTT.